This T cell receptor beta chain was sequenced in a study of T cell clonality in common variable immunodeficiency. Equal genomic DNA amounts from CVID and control samples were sequenced. The data were produced by immunoSEQ multiplex PCR, yet TCRdb's version contains in-frame clones alone and is incomplete. Listed for the sample are around 45,000 clones, none seen a single time. Concerning this clone itself: Its target is not known. The read falls 3 residues short of the CDR3 end, and the missing part is taken from the germline J gene.

The CDR3 has 15 residues. Germline assignment: CDR1 GTSNPN and CDR2 SVGIG (reference sequence). Most patients and controls had Caucasian heritage. General study results and limits: Compared with controls, CVID subjects had fewer shared TCRbeta clones. TCRbeta clonality was increased in CVID versus healthy controls.

The sequenced material came from peripheral blood mononuclear cells. This chain connects TRBV30 to TRBJ1-2; D perhaps matches TRBD1 (5 bases). The TCR originated in a person aged 18 to 75 in good health. This chain's CDR3 is CAWSRLSGGVDTYTF. CDR3 DNA, as far as it was read: TGTGCCTGGTCCCGGTTGAGCGGGGGGGTAGATACC.